This TCR beta chain stems from a study of blood T cell repertoires in COVID-19. Study background: COVID-19 samples, acute and convalescent, were from the United States, Italy and Spain. Sources were T cells, B-cell-depleted T cells, or PBMCs; the material itself was cDNA or gDNA.

Some clones are missing from TCRdb's copy, which holds only in-frame ones; the method was immunoSEQ multiplex PCR. The table includes 200,000 to 250,000 clones, 82% detected once. The germline gives CDR1 SEHNR, CDR2 FQNEAQ (reference sequence). This CDR3 contains 15 residues. With 5 bases removed from V and 9 bases from J, the gap between germline ends came to 17 bases. Clinical history as reported by participants underpinned cohort assignment. The origin of this receptor is a woman aged 60 to 75 who had recovered from COVID-19. Sequenced sample: PBMCs or T cells enriched from blood (not recorded which). The chain joins TRBV7-9 to TRBJ1-6, with D tentatively TRBD1 (6 bases). The DNA for the CDR3 is TGTGCCAGCAGCGCCGGACAGTTGGAGAGTTCACCCCTCCACTTT. This codes for CASSAGQLESSPLHF.